The clone carrying this T cell receptor (beta chain) was seen repeatedly, ten times or more. Its antigen is unknown. The TCR beta CDR3 regions underwent amplification using RNA transcripts as the source. An initial round of RT-PCR targeting the TCR CDR3 relied on the HTBI primer set. In TCRdb, the multiplex PCR reads were re-called with MiXCR into one record per CDR3 protein. The data hold around 440,000 distinct CDR3 sequences, with around 14% observed a single time. This specimen belongs to a study of T cells in Graves' hyperthyroidism and ophthalmopathy. The study defined stable Graves' hyperthyroidism as no ophthalmopathy progression within 18 months. Cells are PBMCs isolated from 9 to 10 ml of fresh blood. Study observations and caveats: Blood also contained most expanded thyroid clonotypes above 0.001.

The TCR comes from a woman aged 18-35 years with Graves' hyperthyroidism. The sequenced material came from blood.

CDR3 coding DNA: TGTGCCAGCAGTTACTCGACCCAGCCTCCGAACACTGAAGCTTTCTTT. Amino acids: CASSYSTQPPNTEAFF. The J gene is TRBJ1-1, the V gene TRBV6-5; the D is unclear. Trimming took 0 bases from V and 1 from J, leaving 12 bases between them. Per germline, CDR1 MNHEY and CDR2 SVGAGI. This CDR3 comprises 16 residues.